This TCR beta chain is from a study of T cell changes during pregnancy in multiple sclerosis. Some clones are missing from TCRdb's copy, which holds only in-frame ones; the method was immunoSEQ multiplex PCR. The table lists about 100,000 clones, around 90% of them singletons. The germline V gene has CDR1 SGDLS and CDR2 YYNGEE. The trim removed 0 bases at V and 9 bases at J, leaving 10 bases unmatched. The CDR3 contains 15 residues. The TCR sequence derives from a female donor in good health, enrolled as a control in a pregnancy study. This chain connects TRBV9 to TRBJ1-1, with 8 bases aligning to TRBD1. Material: peripheral blood, obtained in the third trimester of pregnancy. CDR3 bases: TGTGCCAGCAGCGTAGCTCCGACAGGGGATGGGAAAGCTTTCTTT. Protein product: CASSVAPTGDGKAFF. The full variable domain, completed using reference TRBV9 and TRBJ1-1, is DSGVTQTPKHLITATGQRVTLRCSPRSGDLSVYWYQQSLDQGLQFLIQYYNGEERAKGNILERFSAQQFPDLHSELNLSSLELGDSALYFCASSVAPTGDGKAFFGQGTRLTVV.